The next 28 T cell receptor beta chains were all read from a single sample in a study of radiation and T cells in renal cell carcinoma. Time point in this sample: baseline pretreatment blood. Treatment described: 15 Gy SBRT to primary tumor, nephrectomy 4 weeks later. Sequencing used immunoSEQ multiplex PCR; TCRdb keeps in-frame clones, though not all of them. The table has about 49,000 clones, roughly 83% seen once; the top ten hold around 31%. Sequencing was performed on blood, taken from a patient whose treatment included radiotherapy and nephrectomy. All receptors come from a woman in her 70s with renal cell carcinoma.

In this sample, this clone turned up a few times. The chain has TRBV6-1 and TRBJ2-1; TRBD1 aligns across 7 bases. V lost 8 bases to trimming and J lost 3 bases; unmatched junction nucleotides: 7. Germline V gene sequence: CDR1 MNHNS, CDR2 SASEGT. This CDR3 has 14 amino acids. CDR3 in DNA: TGTGCCAGCTGGGACAGCAGGGACTACAATGAGCAGTTCTTC. Translation gives CASWDSRDYNEQFF.

The chain carries TRBV11-2 and TRBJ2-7; 12 nucleotides align to TRBD2. Germline CDR1 reads SGHAT; CDR2 reads FQNNGV. This CDR3 region has 17 residues. With 1 base clipped from V and 3 bases from J, the junction kept 7 bases outside the gene matches. This CDR3 reads CASSLALAGGPLYEQYF. Here the CDR3 DNA reads TGTGCCAGCAGCTTAGCCCTAGCGGGGGGGCCGCTCTACGAGCAGTACTTC. Supplemented by reference TRBV11-2 and TRBJ2-7, the full variable domain reads EAGVAQSPRYKIIEKRQSVAFWCNPISGHATLYWYQQILGQGPKLLIQFQNNGVVDDSQLPKDRFSAERLKGVDSTLKIQPAKLEDSAVYLCASSLALAGGPLYEQYFGPGTRLTVT.

The chain links TRBV9 to TRBJ2-3; 9 bases fit TRBD1. CDR1 is SGDLS, CDR2 YYNGEE, per germline. This CDR3 has 16 residues. J gave up 3 bases and V 4 bases, and 9 bases lay outside the gene matches. In nucleotides, the CDR3 is TGTGCCAGCAGCCCAGGACAGGGGCTCGGTACAGATACGCAGTATTTT. Its translation is CASSPGQGLGTDTQYF. Based on the CDR3 plus reference TRBV9 and TRBJ2-3, the full variable domain is DSGVTQTPKHLITATGQRVTLRCSPRSGDLSVYWYQQSLDQGLQFLIQYYNGEERAKGNILERFSAQQFPDLHSELNLSSLELGDSALYFCASSPGQGLGTDTQYFGPGTRLTVL.

The gene calls are TRBV6-1 and TRBJ1-1, with 8 bases aligning to TRBD1. CDR3 length equals 16 residues. V shed 0 bases, J shed 5 bases, and the junction held 8 bases outside the gene matches. Germline assignment: CDR1 MNHNS and CDR2 SASEGT. The CDR3 DNA is TGTGCCAGCAGTGAAGCCTACGGACAGGGTTGGACTGAAGCTTTCTTT. This gives the protein CASSEAYGQGWTEAFF.

The chain joins TRBV5-4 to TRBJ2-2, with D perhaps TRBD1 (6 bases). CDR3 length equals 15 residues. Germline CDR1 and CDR2: SGHNT and YYREEE (reference sequence). Trimming cost V 0 bases and J 8 bases, with 14 bases left between them. CDR3 nucleotides: TGTGCCAGCAGCTTGGCAGGGGCCTTACCGGGGGAGCTGTTTTTT. This codes for CASSLAGALPGELFF.

CDR3 loop: CASNTGTPTEKLFF. CDR3 DNA sequence: TGTGCCAGCAACACCGGGACACCGACGGAAAAACTGTTTTTT. This chain links TRBV6-1 with TRBJ1-4, with D possibly TRBD1 on 6 matching bases. Germline loops: CDR1 MNHNS, CDR2 SASEGT. With 7 bases removed from V and 8 bases from J, the gap between germline ends came to 17 bases. The CDR3 covers 14 residues.

The chain uses TRBV10-3 and TRBJ1-5, with a weak D call TRBD1 (5 bases). The CDR3 is made up of 16 amino acids. Germline V gene lookup returns CDR1 ENHRY and CDR2 SYGVKD. V lost 3 bases, J lost 4 bases, and 16 bases lay in between. DNA of the CDR3: TGTGCCATCAGTGAAGGCAAAAGTGGGGGGAATCAGCCCCAGCATTTT. Translation gives CAISEGKSGGNQPQHF.

This rearrangement joins TRBV7-7 to TRBJ2-1; TRBD1 aligns across 7 bases. V lost 1 base and J lost 10; bases outside the gene matches: 4. Germline CDR1 SSHAT, CDR2 FNYEAQ (reference sequence). The CDR3 totals 13 residues. Written as DNA, the CDR3 is TGTGCCAGCAGCTTAGACAGGGGCCGGGAGCAGTTCTTC. This translates into CASSLDRGREQFF.

The chain recombines TRBV2 with TRBJ1-3, with a tentative D call TRBD1 (5 bases). The CDR3 covers 16 residues. The germline gives CDR1 SNHLY, CDR2 FYNNEI. V was trimmed by 6 bases and J by 0 bases, leaving 15 bases between them. The CDR3 region is CASRGTGRNSGNTIYF. In DNA, the CDR3 is TGTGCCAGCAGGGGGACGGGTAGAAACTCTGGAAACACCATATATTTT.

The CDR3 bases are TGTGCCATCAGGAACATGGGCACAGATACGCAGTATTTT. It translates to CAIRNMGTDTQYF. The V gene is TRBV10-3, the J gene TRBJ2-3; no definite D call. Trimming cost V 6 bases and J 1 base, with 8 bases left between them. CDR3 size: 13 residues. CDR1 and CDR2 from the germline V gene are ENHRY and SYGVKD.

This clone has a handful of counts. The chain links TRBV2 to TRBJ2-7, with D perhaps given as TRBD1 or TRBD2 (5 bases each). Trimming shortened V by 4 bases and J by 5 bases, and 15 bases separated the two germline ends. This CDR3 comprises 14 residues. The germline V gene encodes CDR1 SNHLY and CDR2 FYNNEI. CDR3 loop: CASSAPGGKDEQYF. In DNA form, the CDR3 reads TGTGCCAGCAGTGCTCCTGGGGGAAAGGACGAGCAGTACTTC.

The V gene is TRBV28, the J gene TRBJ1-2; 9 bases are shared with TRBD1. Trimming cost V 6 bases and J 5 bases; bases outside gene matches: 4. This CDR3 is built from 13 residues. CDR1 is MDHEN and CDR2 is SYDVKM in the germline V gene. The CDR3 spells CASSRQGGYGYTF. CDR3 bases: TGTGCCAGCAGCAGACAGGGGGGTTATGGCTACACCTTC.

This chain links TRBV6-6 with TRBJ2-2, with TRBD2 matching over 10 bases. J lost 4 bases, V lost 2 bases, and 4 bases had no gene match. This CDR3 is 16 amino acids long. Germline CDR1 and CDR2: MNHNY and SVGAGI (reference sequence). This CDR3 reads CASSYPSGGGTGELFF. CDR3 bases: TGTGCCAGCAGTTACCCAAGCGGGGGGGGCACCGGGGAGCTGTTTTTT.

This chain uses TRBV4-1 with TRBJ2-7; 7 nucleotides line up with TRBD1. V lost 0 bases and J lost 4; bases outside the gene matches: 6. This CDR3 region has 15 residues. The germline V gene has CDR1 MGHRA and CDR2 YSYEKL. The CDR3, as DNA: TGCGCCAGCAGCCAAGATAGGGGACAGTCTTACGAGCAGTACTTC. It encodes CASSQDRGQSYEQYF.

The rearrangement uses TRBV11-2 and TRBJ2-4, with 7 bases matching TRBD1. There are 15 residues in the CDR3. Trimming at V came to 5 bases and at J to 6 bases, leaving 10 bases not matched to a gene. CDR1 and CDR2 from the germline V gene are SGHAT and FQNNGV. The CDR3 protein is CASSKLTGAGNIQYF. The CDR3 DNA reads as TGTGCCAGCAGCAAACTAACAGGGGCGGGAAACATTCAGTACTTC.

V and J are TRBV5-1 and TRBJ1-6, with D perhaps TRBD1 (5 bases). V was clipped by 0 bases and J by 8 bases, with 15 bases between them. CDR1 and CDR2 from the germline V gene are SGHRS and YFSETQ. CDR3 size: 16 residues. CDR3 bases: TGCGCCAGCAGCTTGGCGGGGGGGAGCATGGATTCACCCCTCCACTTT. The encoded protein is CASSLAGGSMDSPLHF.

This clone was detected only once. V is TRBV5-4 and J is TRBJ2-7; 7 bases are a match to TRBD1. From germline, CDR1 is SGHNT and CDR2 YYREEE (reference sequence). This CDR3 region has 14 residues. Trimming at V came to 4 bases and at J to 3 bases, leaving 7 bases not matched to a gene. The CDR3 DNA is TGTGCCAGCAGCCATGGGACAGTTAACTACGAGCAGTACTTC. Its translation: CASSHGTVNYEQYF.

The chain recombines TRBV6-5 with TRBJ2-1; D is undetermined. The CDR3 extends over 15 amino acids. Germline V gene lookup returns CDR1 MNHEY and CDR2 SVGAGI. The ends were cut back, 5 bases at V and 0 bases at J, with 11 bases in the middle. The DNA of the CDR3 is TGTGCCAGCAGTCTCGCCGGAAGCTCCTACAATGAGCAGTTCTTC. Its translation is CASSLAGSSYNEQFF.

This clone was observed a handful of times. One end of the junction does not line up with germline, which may come from a read error. The rearrangement uses TRBV5-4 and TRBJ2-3; 7 bases agree with TRBD2. From germline, CDR1 is SGHNT and CDR2 YYREEE (reference sequence). The CDR3 runs to 16 residues. CDR3 coding DNA: TGTACCAGCAGCTTGGGGCGGGAGATCAGCGCAGATACGCAGTATTTT. Protein: CTSSLGREISADTQYF.

The genes are TRBV5-1 and TRBJ1-4; 8 bases fit TRBD1. With V trimmed by 4 bases and J by 7 bases, 6 bases remained unmatched. This CDR3 spans 14 amino acids. The germline V gene has CDR1 SGHRS and CDR2 YFSETQ. The CDR3 nucleotides are TGCGCCAGCAGCACCGGACAGGGTGGTGAAAAACTGTTTTTT. Translation gives CASSTGQGGEKLFF.

The V gene is TRBV6-5, the J gene TRBJ2-7; perhaps TRBD1 as D (8 bases). The V gene's germline CDR1 is MNHEY and CDR2 SVGAGI. V shed 0 bases and J shed 7 bases, with 16 bases lying between them. The CDR3 is 15 residues long. The CDR3 protein is CASSYSTGGVGEQYF. The CDR3 bases are TGTGCCAGCAGTTACTCTACAGGGGGGGTGGGAGAGCAGTACTTC.

V gene TRBV4-1 combines with J gene TRBJ2-7; D is perhaps TRBD1 or TRBD2 (6 bases each). V was pared by 0 bases and J by 5 bases, with 8 bases between. Germline CDR1 is MGHRA and CDR2 is YSYEKL. The CDR3 extends over 13 amino acids. The CDR3 DNA follows: TGCGCCAGCAGCCAAGAGGGGGGCGACGAGCAGTACTTC. Residues: CASSQEGGDEQYF.

The chain links TRBV6-5 to TRBJ2-2, with TRBD2 identical over 8 bases. CDR1 and CDR2 from the germline V gene are MNHEY and SVGAGI. CDR3 size: 15 residues. Trimming cost V 6 bases and J 4 bases; bases outside gene matches: 7. The CDR3 nucleotides are TGTGCCAGCAGGGCAGCGGGGGAGGGCACCGGGGAGCTGTTTTTT. Protein: CASRAAGEGTGELFF.

This clone was found a few times. The chain joins TRBV29-1 to TRBJ2-5, with TRBD1 matching 9 bases. The CDR3 contains 14 residues. Germline values: CDR1 SQVTM, CDR2 ANQGSEA. Trimming at V came to 4 bases and at J to 2 bases, leaving 5 bases not matched to a gene. The CDR3 sequence: CSVGGTGTQETQYF. The DNA for the CDR3 is TGCAGCGTTGGTGGGACAGGGACGCAAGAGACCCAGTACTTC. Supplemented by reference TRBV29-1 and TRBJ2-5, the full variable domain reads SAVISQKPSRDICQRGTSLTIQCQVDSQVTMMFWYRQQPGQSLTLIATANQGSEATYESGFVIDKFPISRPNLTFSTLTVSNMSPEDSSIYLCSVGGTGTQETQYFGPGTRLLVL.

This clone was seen ten or more times. The V call is TRBV2, the J call TRBJ2-2; 9 bases agree with TRBD2. V shed 4 bases, J shed 7 bases, and the junction held 1 base outside the gene matches. Per germline, CDR1 SNHLY and CDR2 FYNNEI. This CDR3 contains 13 residues. CDR3 amino acids: CASSGTSVGELFF. Written as DNA, the CDR3 is TGTGCCAGCAGTGGGACTAGCGTCGGGGAGCTGTTTTTT. The full variable domain, with the rest looked up from reference TRBV2 and TRBJ2-2, is EPEVTQTPSHQVTQMGQEVILRCVPISNHLYFYWYRQILGQKVEFLVSFYNNEISEKSEIFDDQFSVERPDGSNFTLKIRSTKLEDSAMYFCASSGTSVGELFFGEGSRLTVL.

This clone was seen a few times. The rearrangement links TRBV7-9 to TRBJ2-7; D is uncertain. The CDR3 length is 12 residues. V was pared by 5 bases and J by 3 bases, with 8 bases between. Germline V gene lookup returns CDR1 SEHNR and CDR2 FQNEAQ (reference sequence). CDR3 loop: CASSPDNYEQYF. DNA of the CDR3: TGTGCCAGCAGCCCTGACAACTACGAGCAGTACTTC.

The chain couples TRBV27 to TRBJ1-3; D is ambiguous. V shed 7 bases and J shed 1 base, with 11 bases lying between them. There are 14 residues in the CDR3. CDR1 and CDR2 (germline): MNHEY, SMNVEV (reference sequence). CDR3 amino acids: CASKPNLSGNTIYF. The CDR3 nucleotides are TGTGCCAGCAAACCTAACTTGTCTGGAAACACCATATATTTT.

The rearrangement joins TRBV7-8 to TRBJ1-3, with D uncertain. V lost 0 bases to trimming and J lost 0 bases, with 18 bases between them. The CDR3 spans 19 residues. The germline V gene encodes CDR1 SGHVS and CDR2 FQNEAQ. The DNA of the CDR3 is TGTGCCAGCAGCTTAGCGAGAGTTACGGAGCTGAGCTCTGGAAACACCATATATTTT. Amino acids: CASSLARVTELSSGNTIYF. Full variable domain (outside the CDR3, taken from reference TRBV7-8 and TRBJ1-3): GAGVSQSPRYKVAKRGQDVALRCDPISGHVSLFWYQQALGQGPEFLTYFQNEAQLDKSGLPSDRFFAERPEGSVSTLKIQRTQQEDSAVYLCASSLARVTELSSGNTIYFGEGSWLTVV.